This T cell receptor (beta chain) was captured in a study of metastatic and nonmetastatic thyroid tumors. There were no patients who had received any treatment before thyroid surgery. MiXCR was used by TCRdb to re-call the PCR reads. The table has about 7,800 clones, 25% to 30% seen once. CDR1 MNHEY and CDR2 SVGAGI come from the germline V gene. Trimming cost V 0 bases and J 2 bases, with 11 bases left between them. The CDR3 is made up of 15 amino acids. This receptor was obtained from a female donor with papillary thyroid cancer or a benign thyroid nodule (not recorded which). Some clones in this sample may be carry-over from other donors' samples. The chain links TRBV6-5 to TRBJ2-7; no definite D call. The sequenced material came from adjacent normal tissue. The chain's CDR3 is CASSYSRPETYEQYF. Here the CDR3 DNA reads TGTGCCAGCAGTTACTCGAGACCTGAGACCTACGAGCAGTACTTC.